Below are 14 T cell receptor beta chains sequenced from a single sample in a study of T cells in Graves' hyperthyroidism and ophthalmopathy. Authors of the study amplified TCR beta CDR3 regions from RNA transcripts. HTBI primers were used for first-round RT-PCR of the TCR CDR3. TCRdb re-derived calls from the multiplex PCR reads in MiXCR, one entry per CDR3 protein. This sample has roughly 740,000 distinct CDR3 sequences, with less than 20% found just once. The sequencing sample was made of blood. Every receptor here comes from a man aged 18 to 30 with Graves' hyperthyroidism.

This chain joins TRBV29-1 and TRBJ2-7; 7 nucleotides line up with TRBD2. The germline V gene has CDR1 SQVTM and CDR2 ANQGSEA. The V gene end was trimmed by 7 bases and the J gene end by 3 bases; junction bases not matched to a gene: 6. The CDR3 extends over 12 amino acids. The CDR3 DNA sequence: TGCAGCGCCGGGGGAGGGAACTACGAGCAGTACTTC. Translated: CSAGGGNYEQYF.

This sequence joins TRBV28 and TRBJ1-4; D ambiguous. V was shortened by 0 bases and J by 0 bases, with 5 bases between the two germline ends. This CDR3 has 15 residues. The germline V gene has CDR1 MDHEN and CDR2 SYDVKM. This chain's CDR3 is CASSLWVATNEKLFF. The CDR3 region has the DNA TGTGCCAGCAGTTTATGGGTTGCAACTAATGAAAAACTGTTTTTT.

The genes are TRBV6-2 or TRBV6-3 and TRBJ2-5; 8 positions match TRBD2. The CDR3 covers 14 residues. Trimming took 6 bases from V and 5 from J; bases not matched to a gene: 8. The germline CDR1 and CDR2 sequences are MNHEY and SVGEGT. The CDR3 loop reads CASRTSGSGETQYF. CDR3 nucleotide sequence: TGTGCCAGCAGAACCAGCGGGAGTGGCGAGACCCAGTACTTC.

This clonotype was seen at least ten times. The chain joins TRBV3-1 to TRBJ2-5; D not resolved. Germline CDR1 is LGHDT and CDR2 is YNNKEL (reference sequence). Deletions cut 0 bases from V and 2 bases from J, with 7 bases between. The CDR3 spans 14 residues. CDR3 DNA sequence: TGTGCCAGCAGCCAAGATTACCTTCAAGAGACCCAGTACTTC. It yields the protein CASSQDYLQETQYF.

This chain joins TRBV28 and TRBJ1-5; D is possibly TRBD1 (6 bases). This CDR3 contains 16 residues. The germline V gene has CDR1 MDHEN and CDR2 SYDVKM. Between the trimmed V and J ends, which lost 6 bases and 5 bases, there was a span of 20 bases. DNA for the CDR3: TGTGCCAGCAGCGGAAAAAGGACAGTCTACCATCAGCCCCAGCATTTT. Its translation: CASSGKRTVYHQPQHF.

Comments on this clonotype: At one end the junction does not follow the germline gene, possibly because of a read error. J is TRBJ2-5 and V is TRBV12-3 or TRBV12-4; 11 bases align to TRBD2. The CDR3 consists of 14 residues. This CDR3 is CANSLLAGEETQYF. CDR3 nucleotide sequence: TGTGCCAACAGTTTACTAGCGGGGGAAGAGACCCAGTACTTC.

This clonotype was observed a few times. The genes are TRBV24-1 and TRBJ2-1; TRBD2 might be the D (6 bases). This CDR3 spans 14 amino acids. The germline CDR1 and CDR2 sequences are KGHDR and SFDVKD. V lost 4 bases and J 4 bases, leaving 10 bases between the germline ends. The CDR3 spells CATSDRAGYNEQFF. In DNA form, the CDR3 reads TGTGCCACCAGTGACAGGGCGGGGTACAATGAGCAGTTCTTC.

This clonotype was found many times. Here the CDR3 DNA reads TGTGCCAGCGGGGATAGCGACACGGTTGGGACCCAGTACTTC. Translating gives CASGDSDTVGTQYF. The gene calls are TRBV3-1 and TRBJ2-5; weak D call: TRBD2 (5 bases). Germline CDR1 reads LGHDT; CDR2 reads YNNKEL (reference sequence). CDR3 length: 14 amino acids. Trimming shortened V by 8 bases and J by 7 bases, and 20 bases separated the two germline ends.

This clonotype showed up many times. The J gene is TRBJ2-1, the V gene TRBV7-9; possibly TRBD2 for D (6 bases). Trimming shortened V by 5 bases and J by 8 bases, and 22 bases separated the two germline ends. This CDR3 has 16 residues. Germline CDR1 reads SEHNR; CDR2 reads FQNEAQ (reference sequence). DNA for the CDR3: TGTGCCAGCAGCCCTAGTGGCGGGGCCTGGGAGGATGAGCAGTTCTTC. Its protein is CASSPSGGAWEDEQFF.

This clonotype was found many times. The chain links TRBV7-6 to TRBJ2-3, with TRBD2 identical over 8 bases. Losses at the gene ends were 1 base for V and 4 bases for J; bases not matched to a gene: 7. Germline CDR1 SGHVS, CDR2 FNYEAQ. This CDR3 is built from 16 residues. CDR3 loop: CASSLGLREAPDTQYF. CDR3 in DNA: TGTGCCAGCAGCTTAGGGTTGCGGGAGGCCCCAGATACGCAGTATTTT. Full variable domain (rest looked up from reference TRBV7-6 and TRBJ2-3): GAGVSQSPRYKVTKRGQDVALRCDPISGHVSLYWYRQALGQGPEFLTYFNYEAQQDKSGLPNDRFSAERPEGSISTLTIQRTEQRDSAMYRCASSLGLREAPDTQYFGPGTRLTVL.

J is TRBJ2-7 and V is TRBV20-1; 16 bases align to TRBD2. V shed 5 bases and J 7 bases; nucleotides not matched to a gene: 14. CDR3 length equals 17 residues. Germline V gives CDR1 DFQATT, CDR2 SNEGSKA (reference sequence). As DNA, the CDR3 is TGCAGTGCTTCCCCCGCCGGGACTAGCGGGAGGGCTGGGGAGCAGTACTTC. It specifies CSASPAGTSGRAGEQYF.

This clonotype was found a few times. CDR3 region: CSADIPGRPSGGNTIYF. DNA of the CDR3: TGCAGTGCCGACATCCCAGGCCGTCCCTCCGGAGGAAACACCATATATTTT. This chain uses TRBV20-1 with TRBJ1-3; D gene ambiguous. Trimming removed 6 bases at V and 4 bases at J, with 25 bases between. Germline values: CDR1 DFQATT, CDR2 SNEGSKA (reference sequence). This CDR3 contains 17 residues.

This clonotype appeared many times. The chain has TRBV18 and TRBJ1-2, with D maybe TRBD1 (5 bases). The V gene's germline CDR1 is KGHSH and CDR2 LQKENI. There are 12 residues in the CDR3. Trimming cost V 3 bases and J 8 bases, with 10 bases left between them. CDR3: CASSPTGDGYTF. CDR3 nucleotide sequence: TGTGCCAGCTCACCTACGGGGGACGGCTACACCTTC.

J is TRBJ2-4 and V is TRBV20-1, with D possibly matching TRBD2 (6 bases). Looked up from germline, CDR1 is DFQATT and CDR2 is SNEGSKA (reference sequence). The CDR3 spans 15 residues. V was clipped by 3 bases and J by 1 base, with 13 bases between them. This CDR3 reads CSASYGRVAKNIQYF. In DNA, the CDR3 is TGCAGTGCTAGTTACGGGAGAGTGGCCAAAAACATTCAGTACTTC.